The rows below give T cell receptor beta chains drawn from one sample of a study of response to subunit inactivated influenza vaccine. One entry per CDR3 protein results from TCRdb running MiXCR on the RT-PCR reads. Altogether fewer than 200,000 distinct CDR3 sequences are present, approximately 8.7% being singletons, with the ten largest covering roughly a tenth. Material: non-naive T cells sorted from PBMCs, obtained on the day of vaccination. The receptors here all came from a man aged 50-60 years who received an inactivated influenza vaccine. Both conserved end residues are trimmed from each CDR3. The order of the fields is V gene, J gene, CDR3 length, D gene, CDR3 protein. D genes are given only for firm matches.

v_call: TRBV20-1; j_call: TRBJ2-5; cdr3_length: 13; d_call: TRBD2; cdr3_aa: SARGGTSVQETQY
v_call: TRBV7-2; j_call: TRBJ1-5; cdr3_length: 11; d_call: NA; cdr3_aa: ASSQEGNQPQH
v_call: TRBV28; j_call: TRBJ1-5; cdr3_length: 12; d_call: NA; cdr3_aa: ASNPSDRGGVQH
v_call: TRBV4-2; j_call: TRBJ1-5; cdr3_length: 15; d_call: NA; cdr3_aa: ASSQAGSSAYNQPQH
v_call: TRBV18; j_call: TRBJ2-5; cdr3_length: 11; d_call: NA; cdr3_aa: ASSQNKQETQY
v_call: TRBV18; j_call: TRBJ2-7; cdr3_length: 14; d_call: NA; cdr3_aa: ASSPPGISDSYEQY
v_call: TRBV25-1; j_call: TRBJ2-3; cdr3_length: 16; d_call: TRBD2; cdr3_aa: ASSGTSGKWASTDTQY
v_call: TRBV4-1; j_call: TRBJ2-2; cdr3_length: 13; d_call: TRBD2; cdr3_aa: ASSQVIAGRGELF
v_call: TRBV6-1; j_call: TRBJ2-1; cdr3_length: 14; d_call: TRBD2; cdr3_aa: ASSRTSGTSYNEQF
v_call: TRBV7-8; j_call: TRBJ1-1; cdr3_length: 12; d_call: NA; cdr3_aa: ASSLVRRGTEAF
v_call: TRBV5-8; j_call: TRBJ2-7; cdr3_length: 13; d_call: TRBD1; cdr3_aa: ASSHSGTGSYEQY
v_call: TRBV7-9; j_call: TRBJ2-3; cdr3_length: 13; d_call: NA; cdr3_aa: ASSLALGERDTQY
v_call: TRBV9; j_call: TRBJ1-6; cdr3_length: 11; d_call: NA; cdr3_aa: ASSVGGNSPLH
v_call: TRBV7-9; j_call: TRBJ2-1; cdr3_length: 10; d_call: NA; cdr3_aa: ASSLSDNEQF
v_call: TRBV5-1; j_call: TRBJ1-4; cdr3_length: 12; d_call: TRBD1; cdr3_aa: ASRGDRGNEKLF
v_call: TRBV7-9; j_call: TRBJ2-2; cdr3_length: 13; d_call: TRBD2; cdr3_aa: ASSLPLAGPGELF
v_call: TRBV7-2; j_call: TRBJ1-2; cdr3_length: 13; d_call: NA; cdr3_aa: ASSPRAASGYGYT
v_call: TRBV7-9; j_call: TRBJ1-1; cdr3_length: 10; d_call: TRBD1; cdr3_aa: ASSAGQAEAF
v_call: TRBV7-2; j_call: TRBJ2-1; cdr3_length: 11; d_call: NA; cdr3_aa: ASSLDGHGEQF
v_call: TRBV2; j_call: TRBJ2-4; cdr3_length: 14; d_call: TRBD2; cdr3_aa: ASNLAGGVRGNIQY
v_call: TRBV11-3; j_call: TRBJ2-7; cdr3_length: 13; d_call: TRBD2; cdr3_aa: ASSLGAGGDYEQY
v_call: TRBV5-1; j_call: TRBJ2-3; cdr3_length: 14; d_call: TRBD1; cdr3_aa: ASSLVVGGAKDTQY
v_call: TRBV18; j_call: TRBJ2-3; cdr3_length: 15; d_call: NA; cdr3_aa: ASSPDRGQKGTDTQY
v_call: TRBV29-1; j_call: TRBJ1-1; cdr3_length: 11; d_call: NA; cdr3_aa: SVKGPPNTEAF
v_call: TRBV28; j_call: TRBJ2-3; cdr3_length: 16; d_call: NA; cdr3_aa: ASSRKWGARKSPDTQY
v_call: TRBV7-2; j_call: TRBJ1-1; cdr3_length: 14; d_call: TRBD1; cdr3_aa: ASSPGGTGGNTEAF
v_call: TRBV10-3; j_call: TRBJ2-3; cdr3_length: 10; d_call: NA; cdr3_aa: AAAGDSDTQY
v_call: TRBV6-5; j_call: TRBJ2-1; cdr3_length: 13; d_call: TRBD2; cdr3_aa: ASSYDASGIYEQF
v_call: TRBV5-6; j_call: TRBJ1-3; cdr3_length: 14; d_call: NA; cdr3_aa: ASSSPVGWSGNTIY
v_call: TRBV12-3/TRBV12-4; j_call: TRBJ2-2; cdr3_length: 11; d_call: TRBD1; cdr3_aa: ASNNRGTGELF
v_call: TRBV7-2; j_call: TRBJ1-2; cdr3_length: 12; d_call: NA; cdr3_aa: ASSPDTSNYGYT
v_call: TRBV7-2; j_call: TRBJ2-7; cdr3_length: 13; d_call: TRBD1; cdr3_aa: ASSLDQGVSVEQY
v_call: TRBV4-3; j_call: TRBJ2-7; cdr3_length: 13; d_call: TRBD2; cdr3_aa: ASSQGTGRGDEQY
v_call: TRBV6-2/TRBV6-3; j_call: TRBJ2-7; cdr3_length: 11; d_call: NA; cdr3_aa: ASEEGPRYEQY
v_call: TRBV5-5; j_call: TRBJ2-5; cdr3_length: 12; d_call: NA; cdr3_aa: ASSLAGTPETQY
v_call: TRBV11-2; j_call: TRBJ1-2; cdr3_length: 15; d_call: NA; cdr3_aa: ASSSTRELRQRGGYT
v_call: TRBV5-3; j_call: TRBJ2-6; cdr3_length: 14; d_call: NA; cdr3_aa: ASGGAIISGANVLT
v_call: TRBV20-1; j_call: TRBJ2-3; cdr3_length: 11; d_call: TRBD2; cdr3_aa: SGSGGTTDTQY
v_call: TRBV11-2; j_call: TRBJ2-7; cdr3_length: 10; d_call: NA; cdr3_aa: ATRTSSYEQY
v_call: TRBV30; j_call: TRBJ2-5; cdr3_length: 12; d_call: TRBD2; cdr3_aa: AWSARSGAVTQY
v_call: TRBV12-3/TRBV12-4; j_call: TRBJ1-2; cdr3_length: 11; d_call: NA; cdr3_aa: ASSLDGYYGYT